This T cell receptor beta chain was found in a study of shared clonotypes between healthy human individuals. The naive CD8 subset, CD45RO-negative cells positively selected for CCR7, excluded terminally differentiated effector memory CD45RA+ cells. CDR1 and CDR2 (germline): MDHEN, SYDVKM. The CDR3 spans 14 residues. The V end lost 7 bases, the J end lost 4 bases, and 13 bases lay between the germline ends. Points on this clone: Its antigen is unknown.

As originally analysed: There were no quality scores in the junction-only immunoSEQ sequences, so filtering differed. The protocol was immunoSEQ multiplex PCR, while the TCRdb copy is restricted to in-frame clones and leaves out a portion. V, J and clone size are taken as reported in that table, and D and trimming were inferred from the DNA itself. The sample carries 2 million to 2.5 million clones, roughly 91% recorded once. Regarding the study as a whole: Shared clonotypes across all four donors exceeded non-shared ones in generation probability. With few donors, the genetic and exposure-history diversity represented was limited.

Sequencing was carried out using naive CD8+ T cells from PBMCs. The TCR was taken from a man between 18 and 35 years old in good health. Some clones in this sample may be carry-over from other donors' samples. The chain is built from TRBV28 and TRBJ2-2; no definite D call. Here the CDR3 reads CASIPGVPTGELFF. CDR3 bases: TGTGCCAGCATCCCTGGGGTTCCCACCGGGGAGCTGTTTTTT.